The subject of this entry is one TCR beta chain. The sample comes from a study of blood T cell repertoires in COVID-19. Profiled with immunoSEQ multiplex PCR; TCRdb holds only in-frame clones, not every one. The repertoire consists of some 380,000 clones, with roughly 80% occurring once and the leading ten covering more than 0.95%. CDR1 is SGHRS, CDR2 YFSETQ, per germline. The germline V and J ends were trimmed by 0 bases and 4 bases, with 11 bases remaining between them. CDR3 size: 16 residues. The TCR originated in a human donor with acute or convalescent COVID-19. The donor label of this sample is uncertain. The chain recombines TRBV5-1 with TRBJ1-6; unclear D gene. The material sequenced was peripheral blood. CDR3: CASSLDTTGYNSPLHF. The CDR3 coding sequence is TGCGCCAGCAGCTTGGATACGACGGGGTATAATTCACCCCTCCACTTT.